Listed below are T cell receptor beta chains from one sample, sequenced in a study of blood T cell repertoires in COVID-19. Clones were sequenced by immunoSEQ multiplex PCR, and TCRdb holds only the in-frame ones, with some missing. The table records some 190,000 clones, more than 80% of them present only once. The sample was peripheral blood. These receptors came from a woman older than 75 with COVID-19, enrolled during active disease. CDR3s include the opening cysteine and the closing phenylalanine or tryptophan. The order of the fields is D gene, clone size, J gene, V gene, CDR3 protein, CDR3 DNA. D genes are given only for firm matches. Size tells how often a clone was seen (once, few, many) or the class of an expanded clone, and some rows leave it out.

>TRBD1|.|TRBJ2-5|TRBV15
CATRLSGQGQETQYF
TGTGCCACCCGCCTATCAGGACAGGGGCAAGAGACCCAGTACTTC
>TRBD1|few|TRBJ2-7|TRBV5-1
CASSYGTDTPGEQYF
TGCGCCAGCAGCTACGGGACAGATACTCCGGGGGAGCAGTACTTC
>.|few|TRBJ2-2|TRBV28
CASSRRGLFSGKYTGELFF
TGTGCCAGCTCCCGACGCGGACTCTTTAGCGGCAAATACACCGGGGAGCTGTTTTTT
>.|few|TRBJ1-5|TRBV19
CASTPTRAGNQPQHF
TGTGCCAGTACCCCAACGCGGGCGGGGAATCAGCCCCAGCATTTT
>.|.|TRBJ1-1|TRBV3-1/TRBV3-2
CASSSHPGNTEAFF
TGTGCCAGCAGCAGTCACCCGGGGAACACTGAAGCTTTCTTT
>.|.|TRBJ2-2|TRBV28
CASTSGVWDGELFF
TGTGCCAGCACCTCCGGGGTCTGGGACGGGGAGCTGTTTTTT
>.|few|TRBJ1-2|TRBV7-6
CASSLGGRFSNNGYTF
TGTGCCAGCAGCTTAGGGGGGCGATTCAGCAATAATGGCTACACCTTC
>.|.|TRBJ2-6|TRBV4-1
CASSQVRAGGANVLTF
TGCGCCAGCAGCCAAGTGCGAGCGGGTGGGGCCAACGTCCTGACTTTC
>.|.|TRBJ1-5|TRBV5-5
CASSLMTGNQPQHF
TGTGCCAGCAGCTTGATGACAGGCAATCAGCCCCAGCATTTT
>TRBD1|.|TRBJ2-7|TRBV3-1/TRBV3-2
CASMRGTGAYYEQYF
TGTGCCAGCATGCGCGGGACAGGGGCTTACTACGAGCAGTACTTC
>.|.|TRBJ2-7|TRBV5-1
CASSLASEQYF
TGCGCCAGCAGCTTGGCCTCCGAGCAGTACTTC
>.|.|TRBJ1-1|TRBV10-3
CAISDVLKNTEAFF
TGTGCCATCAGTGACGTACTGAAGAACACTGAAGCTTTCTTT
>TRBD2|.|TRBJ2-1|TRBV14
CASSQWTSSISNEQFF
TGTGCCAGCAGCCAATGGACTAGCTCCATAAGCAATGAGCAGTTCTTC
>TRBD2|.|TRBJ2-3|TRBV5-4
CASSLGTSGGDTQYF
TGTGCCAGCAGCTTGGGGACTAGCGGGGGAGATACGCAGTATTTT
>TRBD1|.|TRBJ1-5|TRBV7-8
CASSLVGTGPPSQHF
TGTGCCAGCAGCTTAGTCGGGACAGGGCCCCCTTCCCAGCATTTT
>TRBD2|.|TRBJ2-1|TRBV18
CASSPPRTSGGYPNANEQFF
TGTGCCAGCTCACCACCGAGGACTAGCGGGGGGTATCCTAATGCCAATGAGCAGTTCTTC
>TRBD1|few|TRBJ1-3|TRBV4-1
CASSQGAIQGRNLLSGNTIYF
TGCGCCAGCAGCCAAGGGGCCATACAGGGGAGGAACCTTCTCTCTGGAAACACCATATATTTT
>.|.|TRBJ1-4|TRBV5-1
CASSLDPQGDNEKLFF
TGCGCCAGCAGCCTGGACCCACAGGGAGATAATGAAAAACTGTTTTTT
>TRBD2|.|TRBJ2-5|TRBV18
CASSYSGKETQYF
TGTGCCAGCTCTTATAGCGGGAAGGAGACCCAGTACTTC
>.|.|TRBJ1-5|TRBV19
CASSGVEGNQPQHF
TGTGCCAGTAGCGGGGTAGAAGGAAATCAGCCCCAGCATTTT
>TRBD2|.|TRBJ2-7|TRBV6-5
CATTSGAKNEQYF
TGTGCCACCACCAGCGGGGCGAAGAACGAGCAGTACTTC
>TRBD1|.|TRBJ2-2|TRBV9
CASSVGTAFSTGELFF
TGTGCCAGCAGCGTCGGGACAGCCTTTAGCACCGGGGAGCTGTTTTTT
>TRBD2|.|TRBJ2-3|TRBV7-9
CASSLSDSGGPSPWYF
TGTGCCAGCAGCTTATCGGATAGCGGGGGCCCCTCCCCTTGGTATTTT
>.|.|TRBJ2-5|TRBV7-9
CASSLNGETQYF
TGTGCCAGCAGCCTCAACGGTGAGACCCAGTACTTC
>TRBD1|.|TRBJ1-1|TRBV6-1
CASSRQGGTEAFF
TGTGCCAGCAGCCGACAGGGAGGAACTGAAGCTTTCTTT
>TRBD1|.|TRBJ2-2|TRBV30
CAWTLRDRVRHSNTGELFF
TGTGCCTGGACACTCCGGGACAGGGTTAGACATTCGAACACCGGGGAGCTGTTTTTT
>TRBD1|.|TRBJ2-3|TRBV5-4
CASSSRTGDTTDTQYF
TGTGCCAGCAGCTCCCGGACAGGGGATACCACAGATACGCAGTATTTT
>TRBD1|.|TRBJ2-1|TRBV4-1
CASSQGQGAGINEQFF
TGCGCCAGCAGCCAAGGCCAGGGGGCGGGTATCAATGAGCAGTTCTTC
>.|.|TRBJ2-7|TRBV4-1
CASSPPGSVYEQYF
TGCGCCAGCAGCCCCCCCGGGAGCGTGTACGAGCAGTACTTC
>.|.|TRBJ2-7|TRBV5-1
CASSVGINNDYEQYF
TGCGCCAGCAGCGTCGGGATTAATAATGACTACGAGCAGTACTTC
>TRBD2|.|TRBJ2-1|TRBV7-6
CASSPPGSGRAGQFF
TGTGCCAGCAGCCCCCCGGGGAGCGGGAGGGCCGGGCAGTTCTTC
>.|.|TRBJ2-1|TRBV7-2
CASSFMSLDEQFF
TGTGCCAGCAGCTTCATGAGTCTAGATGAGCAGTTCTTC
>TRBD1|.|TRBJ1-2|TRBV5-5
CASSGRDRAFNTF
TGTGCCAGCAGCGGGCGGGACAGGGCCTTCAACACCTTC
>TRBD2|many|TRBJ2-1|TRBV19
CASTPSGRATNEQFF
TGTGCCAGTACGCCTAGCGGGAGGGCCACGAATGAGCAGTTCTTC
>.|.|TRBJ2-2|TRBV7-3
CASSLVGPGELFF
TGTGCCAGCAGCTTAGTGGGGCCCGGGGAGCTGTTTTTT
>.|.|TRBJ2-3|TRBV24-1
CATGGATAGTDTQYF
TGTGCCACCGGCGGGGCCACCGCCGGCACAGATACGCAGTATTTT
>TRBD2|.|TRBJ2-1|TRBV10-3
CAISGTSGVLYNEQFF
TGTGCCATCAGTGGCACTAGCGGGGTCCTCTACAATGAGCAGTTCTTC
>TRBD1|.|TRBJ2-4|TRBV9
CASSGQGLAKNIQYF
TGTGCCAGCAGTGGACAGGGACTAGCCAAAAACATTCAGTACTTC
>TRBD2|few|TRBJ2-1|TRBV11-2
CASSFQGASSGRGDEQFF
TGTGCCAGCAGCTTCCAAGGGGCTTCTAGCGGGAGGGGCGATGAGCAGTTCTTC
>TRBD1|.|TRBJ2-2|TRBV4-1
CASSQGLGGRTGELFF
TGCGCCAGCAGCCAAGGTCTAGGGGGCCGCACCGGGGAGCTGTTTTTT
>.|.|TRBJ1-5|TRBV6-5
CASSPGGGNQPQHF
TGTGCCAGCAGTCCCGGGGGGGGTAATCAGCCCCAGCATTTT
>TRBD1|.|TRBJ2-7|TRBV7-2
CASSTAPPQGAQYF
TGTGCCAGCAGCACCGCGCCACCTCAGGGGGCTCAGTACTTC
>TRBD2|.|TRBJ2-1|TRBV9
CASSVGGGGYNEQFF
TGTGCCAGCAGCGTAGGAGGCGGGGGTTACAATGAGCAGTTCTTC
>.|.|TRBJ1-4|TRBV4-1
CASSYVGGAEKLFF
TGCGCCAGCAGCTACGTTGGGGGGGCTGAAAAACTGTTTTTT
>.|.|TRBJ1-4|TRBV2
CASSEEGGGEKLFF
TGTGCCAGCAGTGAAGAGGGGGGGGGCGAAAAACTGTTTTTT
>.|.|TRBJ1-3|TRBV19
CASSIGLGNTIYF
TGTGCCAGTAGTATAGGGCTCGGAAACACCATATATTTT
>.|.|TRBJ2-1|TRBV10-1
CASSDSDRGQFF
TGCGCCAGCAGTGACTCTGACCGGGGGCAGTTCTTC
>TRBD1|.|TRBJ1-1|TRBV6-5
CASTRTGGGEAFF
TGTGCCAGCACCAGGACAGGGGGGGGTGAAGCTTTCTTT
>.|.|TRBJ1-6|TRBV15
CATSRGREASPLHF
TGTGCCACCAGCAGAGGCCGGGAAGCGTCACCCCTCCACTTT
>TRBD1|.|TRBJ2-1|TRBV11-2
CASSFSQGDEQFF
TGTGCCAGCAGCTTCTCACAGGGGGATGAGCAGTTCTTC
>TRBD2|.|TRBJ2-5|TRBV5-1
CASSLASGHLGGETQYF
TGCGCCAGCAGCTTGGCTAGCGGGCACCTTGGGGGCGAGACCCAGTACTTC
>TRBD1|.|TRBJ1-5|TRBV19
CASRDRGLAYQPQHF
TGTGCCAGTAGGGACAGGGGGCTCGCCTATCAGCCCCAGCATTTT
>.|.|TRBJ1-5|TRBV6-2/TRBV6-3
CASSQDGPVAQHF
TGTGCCAGCAGTCAGGATGGCCCCGTCGCCCAGCATTTT
>TRBD2|.|TRBJ2-2|TRBV11-2
CASASGGPRTGELFF
TGTGCCAGCGCGAGCGGGGGGCCGAGAACCGGGGAGCTGTTTTTT
>TRBD1|few|TRBJ1-2|TRBV28
CASSFGTGADYGYTF
TGTGCCAGCAGTTTTGGGACAGGGGCGGACTATGGCTACACCTTC
>TRBD2|once|TRBJ2-7|TRBV5-1
CASSPLGTSGGDEQYF
TGCGCCAGCAGCCCTCTAGGGACTAGCGGGGGGGACGAGCAGTACTTC
>.|.|TRBJ1-2|TRBV19
CATRRAAHNYGYTF
TGTGCCACCAGGAGGGCAGCTCATAACTATGGCTACACCTTC
>TRBD2|.|TRBJ2-1|TRBV29-1
CSVPEGLAGGNEQFF
TGCAGCGTTCCCGAGGGACTAGCGGGAGGGAATGAGCAGTTCTTC
>TRBD2|once|TRBJ2-3|TRBV10-3
CAISESPGRSGDTDTQYF
TGTGCCATCAGTGAGTCGCCCGGGAGGAGCGGGGACACAGATACGCAGTATTTT
>TRBD1|.|TRBJ1-1|TRBV5-4
CASSLPTGGAGNTEAFF
TGTGCCAGCAGCCTCCCGACAGGGGGCGCGGGGAACACTGAAGCTTTCTTT